There are a few counts of the clone carrying this T cell receptor beta chain. Its antigen is unidentified. This entry belongs to a study of response to subunit inactivated influenza vaccine. CDR3 size: 13 residues. V lost 2 bases, J lost 12 bases, and 6 bases stayed unmatched. The germline CDR1 and CDR2 sequences are MDHEN and SYDVKM. TCRdb re-analysed the RT-PCR reads in MiXCR, keeping a single row per CDR3 protein. The repertoire has hundreds of thousands of distinct CDR3 sequences, 15% to 18% of them found once; the top ten carry 11%. General study findings and limits: Authors proposed each seasonal influenza vaccination draws in few new T cells.

This receptor was obtained from a middle-aged man who received an inactivated influenza vaccine. This sample comprised PBMCs from blood, obtained roughly 12 days after vaccination. The chain has TRBV28 and TRBJ2-3; 9 bases match TRBD1. CDR3 in DNA: TGTGCCAGCAGTTTACCGGGACAGGGACAACAGTATTTT. Translated, it gives CASSLPGQGQQYF.